This T cell receptor beta chain was captured by sequencing in a study of T cells in Graves' hyperthyroidism and ophthalmopathy. The CDR3 regions of TCR beta were amplified from RNA transcripts. First-round RT-PCR of the TCR CDR3 relied on the HTBI primer set. A single record per CDR3 protein comes from TCRdb applying MiXCR to the multiplex PCR reads. The table includes around 690,000 distinct CDR3 sequences, roughly 20% detected once. In germline, CDR1 is GTSNPN, CDR2 SVGIG (reference sequence). This CDR3 spans 13 amino acids. V was shortened by 2 bases and J by 5 bases, with 10 bases between the two germline ends.

This clonotype was obtained from a man aged 25 to 40 with Graves' ophthalmopathy. This sequence joins TRBV30 and TRBJ1-5, with D possibly being TRBD1 (5 bases). Material: blood. This chain's CDR3 is CAWSSQGDQPQHF. The CDR3 DNA sequence: TGTGCCTGGAGTTCGCAGGGCGATCAGCCCCAGCATTTT.